What follows are 28 T cell receptor beta chains derived from one specimen sequenced in a study of blood T cells in healthy people across ages. For the second PCR, which ran for about 7 to 11 cycles, a sample-barcoded 5' primer and a J-beta primer mix were used. TCRdb re-derived calls from the 5' RACE reads in MiXCR, one entry per CDR3 protein. This table holds roughly 680,000 distinct CDR3 sequences, about 51% found once. Sequencing was done on a sample of blood. These receptors were collected from a woman older than 75 in good health.

V and J are TRBV5-4 and TRBJ2-3; 10 bases are a match to TRBD2. Losses at the gene ends were 0 bases for V and 0 bases for J; bases not matched to a gene: 13. Germline loops: CDR1 SGHNT, CDR2 YYREEE (reference sequence). The CDR3 contains 20 residues. The CDR3 sequence: CASSLGGPITSGNSTDTQYF. The CDR3 DNA reads TGTGCCAGCAGCTTGGGGGGCCCGATCACTAGCGGGAATAGCACAGATACGCAGTATTTT.

The CDR3 loop reads CASSEGGPGNTIYF. For the CDR3, the DNA is TGTGCCAGCAGTGAAGGAGGACCCGGAAACACCATATATTTT. This chain links TRBV2 with TRBJ1-3; no clear D gene. CDR3 length equals 14 residues. CDR1 SNHLY and CDR2 FYNNEI come from the germline V gene. The V end lost 1 base, the J end lost 4 bases, and 8 bases lay between the germline ends.

The chain employs TRBV5-8 and TRBJ2-7; 13 nucleotides match TRBD2. The DNA end is more similar to TRBJ2-5, so the J call may be wrong. Germline CDR1 is SGHTS and CDR2 is YDEGEE. This CDR3 has 15 amino acids. In DNA form, the CDR3 reads TGTGCCAGCAGCCCGACACTAGCGGGGGGGGAGACCCAGTACTTC. Amino acids: CASSPTLAGGETQYF.

This clonotype was detected only a few times. The V call is TRBV28, the J call TRBJ2-7, with 7 bases identical to TRBD1. Germline V gives CDR1 MDHEN, CDR2 SYDVKM. The CDR3 is made up of 14 amino acids. Losses at the gene ends were 5 bases for V and 2 bases for J; bases not matched to a gene: 6. In DNA form, the CDR3 reads TGTGCCAGCAGTCCGGGGACAGCCCCCTACGAGCAGTACTTC. Translating it yields CASSPGTAPYEQYF.

Ten or more counts support this clonotype. The chain employs TRBV27 and TRBJ2-7; possible D gene TRBD2, 6 bases. The germline V gene encodes CDR1 MNHEY and CDR2 SMNVEV (reference sequence). This CDR3 is 14 amino acids long. The ends were cut back, 4 bases at V and 6 bases at J, with 16 bases in the middle. DNA of the CDR3: TGTGCCAGCAGTTCTCCCTCGGAGACTAGCGAGCAGTACTTC. This codes for CASSSPSETSEQYF.

This clonotype has a handful of counts. The DNA of the CDR3 is TGTGCCAGCAGCTTAACGGGCGCGCGTGAGCAGTTCTTC. As protein: CASSLTGAREQFF. The V call is TRBV7-3, the J call TRBJ2-1; D gene ambiguous. Trimming stripped 0 bases from V and 9 bases from J, with 9 bases between. This CDR3 contains 13 residues. Germline V lookup: CDR1 SGHTA, CDR2 FQGTGA.

At least ten counts were recorded for this clonotype. The chain recombines TRBV20-1 with TRBJ2-1; D perhaps matches TRBD2 (7 bases). This CDR3 spans 16 amino acids. Germline CDR1 DFQATT, CDR2 SNEGSKA (reference sequence). V was cut by 0 bases and J by 3 bases, with 15 bases left in between. CDR3 nucleotides: TGCAGTGCTAGAGATTCGAGGGGGGGGATCTACAATGAGCAGTTCTTC. Translating gives CSARDSRGGIYNEQFF.

The chain is built from TRBV7-9 and TRBJ2-1; 10 nucleotides line up with TRBD2. J gave up 0 bases and V 3 bases, and 11 bases lay outside the gene matches. The CDR3 loop spans 19 amino acids. Germline V lookup: CDR1 SEHNR, CDR2 FQNEAQ (reference sequence). The CDR3 sequence: CASSFYGSGGRSSYNEQFF. The CDR3 DNA follows: TGTGCCAGCAGCTTTTACGGTAGCGGGGGGCGAAGCTCCTACAATGAGCAGTTCTTC.

The J gene is TRBJ2-5, the V gene TRBV5-1, with D possibly called TRBD1 or TRBD2 (6 bases each). Germline V gene data show CDR1 as SGHRS and CDR2 as YFSETQ. Trimming left V 0 bases short and J 1 base short, with 10 bases between. CDR3 length: 15 amino acids. CDR3 nucleotide sequence: TGCGCCAGCAGCTTGGCGGGGGCAGCCCAAGAGACCCAGTACTTC. Translating it yields CASSLAGAAQETQYF.

The sample holds many counts of this clonotype. The J gene is TRBJ1-5, the V gene TRBV20-1; maybe TRBD1 (5 bases). The CDR3 has 15 amino acids. Trimming stripped 5 bases from V and 9 bases from J, with 23 bases between. Germline CDR1 and CDR2: DFQATT and SNEGSKA (reference sequence). The CDR3 region has the DNA TGCAGTGCTGTTGTACCGGGACTCGAGGTTAGGCCCCAGCATTTT. Residues: CSAVVPGLEVRPQHF.

This chain joins TRBV6-1 and TRBJ1-5, with a tentative D call TRBD1 (6 bases). Germline V CDR1 and CDR2: MNHNS, SASEGT. V was trimmed by 9 bases and J by 1 base, leaving 13 bases between them. The CDR3 is made up of 14 amino acids. The DNA for the CDR3 is TGTGCCAGTACGGAACAGGGAAGCAATCAGCCCCAGCATTTT. Its translation: CASTEQGSNQPQHF.

The V call is TRBV13, the J call TRBJ1-1; 9 bases fit TRBD1. This CDR3 is built from 16 residues. V dropped 5 bases and J dropped 4; count of bases not matched to a gene: 11. Germline-derived CDR1 and CDR2 are PRHDT and FYEKMQ (reference sequence). CDR3 region: CASSRDRDVHGTEAFF. Here the CDR3 DNA reads TGTGCCAGCAGCCGGGACAGGGATGTTCATGGCACTGAAGCTTTCTTT.

With regard to this clonotype: A single base separates this from a much larger clone, so it may be a read error. V and J are TRBV4-2 and TRBJ2-2; D remains ambiguous. Germline loops: CDR1 LGHNA, CDR2 YNFKEQ. The CDR3 sequence is 13 residues long. Trimming removed 4 bases at V and 6 bases at J, with 9 bases between. CDR3 nucleotide sequence: TGTGCCAGCAGCCGCGCCCAGGCCGGGGAGCTGTTTTTT. This translates into CASSRAQAGELFF.

This clonotype was counted many times. The chain links TRBV7-9 to TRBJ1-2; 9 nucleotides align to TRBD1. The CDR3 has 13 amino acids. V lost 4 bases, J lost 6 bases, and 3 bases stayed unmatched. In germline, CDR1 is SEHNR, CDR2 FQNEAQ (reference sequence). CDR3 amino acids: CASSSRDRDGYTF. In nucleotides, the CDR3 is TGTGCCAGCAGCTCCCGGGACAGGGATGGCTACACCTTC.

The chain employs TRBV2 and TRBJ2-5, with D maybe TRBD1 (6 bases). V lost 9 bases to trimming and J lost 3 bases, with 17 bases between them. Germline lookup yields CDR1 SNHLY and CDR2 FYNNEI. There are 14 residues in the CDR3. CDR3 in DNA: TGTGCCAGTGCACAGGGTTATGTTGAAGAGACCCAGTACTTC. This translates into CASAQGYVEETQYF.

This chain uses TRBV28 with TRBJ1-5, with 7 bases aligning to TRBD1. The CDR3 has 12 amino acids. Trimming at V came to 8 bases and at J to 3 bases, leaving 1 base not matched to a gene. Per the germline V gene, CDR1 is MDHEN and CDR2 is SYDVKM. The DNA of the CDR3 is TGTGCCAGCGGGACAGCCAATCAGCCCCAGCATTTT. This encodes CASGTANQPQHF.

Concerning this clonotype: A junction end diverges from the germline sequence, so it may reflect a read error. The chain combines TRBV18 with TRBJ2-3; D is uncertain. CDR3 length equals 15 residues. The germline V gene has CDR1 KGHSH and CDR2 LQKENI. The CDR3 protein is CTSSYFGRGTDTQYF. The CDR3 region has the DNA TGTACCAGCTCATATTTTGGCAGAGGCACAGATACGCAGTATTTT.

CDR3 sequence: CASSQESGFSGANVLTF. The CDR3 DNA is TGCGCCAGCAGCCAAGAAAGTGGATTCTCTGGGGCCAACGTCCTGACTTTC. V is TRBV4-3 and J is TRBJ2-6; D not resolved. Germline lookup yields CDR1 LGHNA and CDR2 YSLEER. This CDR3 comprises 17 residues. Trimming stripped 0 bases from V and 0 bases from J, with 9 bases between.

This chain links TRBV29-1 with TRBJ1-5; D remains ambiguous. CDR3 length: 13 residues. Trimming pared 5 bases from V and 2 bases from J, leaving 10 bases between. The V gene's germline CDR1 is SQVTM and CDR2 ANQGSEA. This CDR3 reads CSVYGGGNQPQHF. Here the CDR3 DNA reads TGCAGCGTTTATGGTGGTGGCAATCAGCCCCAGCATTTT.

In its sample, this clonotype was seen many times. The rearrangement joins TRBV6-5 to TRBJ2-7; either TRBD1 or TRBD2 may fit D (6 bases each). In germline, CDR1 is MNHEY, CDR2 SVGAGI. V lost 2 bases to trimming and J lost 2 bases, with 16 bases between them. This CDR3 spans 16 amino acids. This CDR3 is CASSYGGRRIAYEQYF. CDR3 in DNA: TGTGCCAGCAGTTACGGGGGGCGGCGGATTGCCTACGAGCAGTACTTC.

The table lists this clonotype with many counts. The CDR3 region has the DNA TGTGCCAGCAGTTATCCTCAATATCAGCGGGAGAGCACAGATACGCAGTATTTT. This gives the protein CASSYPQYQRESTDTQYF. J is TRBJ2-3 and V is TRBV2; 8 positions match TRBD2. The trim removed 5 bases at V and 0 bases at J, leaving 13 bases unmatched. The CDR3 is made up of 18 amino acids. Germline assignment: CDR1 SNHLY and CDR2 FYNNEI.

This clonotype was seen a few times. The V and J genes are TRBV5-1 and TRBJ1-1; perhaps TRBD1 as D (6 bases). Germline CDR1 is SGHRS and CDR2 is YFSETQ. V was shortened by 4 bases and J by 2 bases, with 15 bases between the two germline ends. The CDR3 totals 15 residues. The DNA for the CDR3 is TGCGCCAGCAGCAATCCCCTTGGGGGCAACACTGAAGCTTTCTTT. This translates into CASSNPLGGNTEAFF.

This chain's CDR3 is CASSPPSHHTDTQYF. The CDR3 nucleotides read TGTGCCAGCAGTCCTCCGTCCCACCACACAGATACGCAGTATTTT. V usage is TRBV28 and J usage is TRBJ2-3, with D uncertain. The CDR3 covers 15 residues. The V gene's germline CDR1 is MDHEN and CDR2 SYDVKM. V was shortened by 5 bases and J by 2 bases, with 14 bases between the two germline ends.

The CDR3 loop is CASSPPGAGRAEAFF. Here the CDR3 DNA reads TGTGCCAGCAGCCCGCCCGGGGCAGGGAGGGCTGAAGCTTTCTTT. The chain employs TRBV7-2 and TRBJ1-1, with D possibly matching TRBD1 (5 bases). CDR3 length: 15 amino acids. The germline V gene has CDR1 SGHTA and CDR2 FQGNSA. Trimming shortened V by 5 bases and J by 6 bases, and 19 bases separated the two germline ends.

The sample holds many counts of this clonotype. J is TRBJ2-5 and V is TRBV24-1, with a possible D match to TRBD1 (6 bases). V gave up 4 bases and J gave up 0 bases, with 11 bases separating them. Germline values: CDR1 KGHDR, CDR2 SFDVKD. The CDR3 has 15 amino acids. The CDR3 here is CATSEPDRYQETQYF. CDR3 coding DNA: TGTGCCACCAGTGAACCCGACAGGTACCAAGAGACCCAGTACTTC.

The V gene is TRBV20-1, the J gene TRBJ2-1; D is ambiguous. Germline CDR1 DFQATT, CDR2 SNEGSKA (reference sequence). CDR3 length: 13 amino acids. The V end lost 3 bases, the J end lost 0 bases, and 6 bases lay between the germline ends. CDR3 sequence reads: CSASFGSYNEQFF. The CDR3 nucleotides are TGCAGTGCTAGTTTCGGCTCCTACAATGAGCAGTTCTTC.

The CDR3 nucleotides read TGTGCCAGCAGTGAACTTTGGGGGAACCTCGGTACCGGGGAGCTGTTTTTT. Its protein is CASSELWGNLGTGELFF. The rearrangement uses TRBV6-1 and TRBJ2-2, with D possibly being TRBD1 or TRBD2 (5 bases each). Deletions cut 2 bases from V and 5 bases from J, with 18 bases between. The CDR3 sequence is 17 residues long. Germline loops: CDR1 MNHNS, CDR2 SASEGT.

For this clonotype: A read error may explain this, as a much larger clone is one base away. V is TRBV20-1 and J is TRBJ2-7; the D gene is possibly TRBD1 (6 bases). CDR3 length equals 12 residues. Germline loops: CDR1 DFQATT, CDR2 SNEGSKA (reference sequence). CDR3 loop: CREGVVGNEQYF. In DNA form, the CDR3 reads TGCCGAGAGGGGGTAGTAGGTAATGAGCAGTACTTC.